These T cell receptor beta chains were read from a single sample in a study of identical twins. TCRdb re-derived calls from the 5' RACE reads in MiXCR, one entry per CDR3 protein. The data show around 1.7 million distinct CDR3 sequences, about 30% seen once. Input material: cord blood. Receptors originate from a newborn girl in good health. Both conserved end residues are part of each CDR3. Fields, in order: V gene, J gene, CDR3 protein.

>TRBV2|TRBJ1-1
CASRPTGGLTEAFF
>TRBV27|TRBJ2-1
CASSRAGLEFF
>TRBV19|TRBJ2-2
CASSDSSRSGELFF
>TRBV6-2/TRBV6-3|TRBJ2-1
CASRGRTSAYNEQFF
>TRBV7-2|TRBJ2-3
CASSFLLAGGLDTQYF
>TRBV6-6|TRBJ2-1
CASSGWEWANEQFF
>TRBV5-1|TRBJ1-3
CASSLGQGAPGNTKYF
>TRBV28|TRBJ1-4
CASSLTPTRGLFF
>TRBV5-1|-
CASSLVTANEQYF
>TRBV7-2|TRBJ2-3
CASRWGGTDTQYF
>TRBV5-1|TRBJ1-4
CASSLLGGGGEKLFF
>TRBV29-1|TRBJ2-7
CSVVERDRGPYEQYF
>TRBV29-1|TRBJ2-7
CSVEVGGDEQYF
>TRBV5-1|TRBJ2-1
CASSLVNLQGGNEQFF
>TRBV12-3/TRBV12-4|TRBJ2-1
CASSLTSPNEQFF
>TRBV20-1|TRBJ1-2
CSARLDSTYGYTF
>TRBV6-5|TRBJ2-7
CASSPDREGYEQYF
>TRBV5-1|TRBJ2-3
CASSLEVSIRDTQYF
>TRBV6-6|TRBJ2-3
CASSYTDDTHYF
>TRBV9|TRBJ2-1
CASSGRSGFSYNEQFF
>TRBV20-1|TRBJ2-5
CSATGNPNQETQYF
>TRBV5-1|TRBJ1-3
CASSLDAGATSGNTIYF
>TRBV14|-
CASSQAWIAGGEQYF
>TRBV10-3|TRBJ1-1
CAISGPNTEAFF
>TRBV7-8|TRBJ2-5
CASSSLGVYEQYF
>TRBV6-1|TRBJ1-2
CASREEVNYGYTF
>TRBV3-1|TRBJ2-3
CASSPVSDTQYF
>TRBV28|TRBJ2-1
CASSLAGTSPMGEQFF
>TRBV10-3|TRBJ2-1
CAIRGGTAKYNEQFF
>TRBV7-9|TRBJ1-4
CASSPRGPYEKLFF
>TRBV24-1|TRBJ2-3
CATSDLRLGSDTQYF
>TRBV7-2|TRBJ1-1
CASSLVEGLLNTEAFF
>TRBV25-1|TRBJ2-1
CASSDRQGSGEQFF
>TRBV15|TRBJ2-3
CATSRRGSTDTQYF
>TRBV20-1|TRBJ2-4
CSVLRDVKNIQYF
>TRBV9|TRBJ2-1
CASNSRGLAGDVGNLKNEQFF
>TRBV4-2|TRBJ2-7
CASSPKVDREAYEQYF
>TRBV10-3|TRBJ2-3
CAISGNSGDTQYF
>TRBV3-1|TRBJ2-4
CASSRQGGWNIQYF
>TRBV12-3/TRBV12-4|TRBJ2-7
CASSSLWGDYEQYF
>TRBV20-1|TRBJ1-1
CSPRSPGQGGKMNTEAFF
>TRBV20-1|TRBJ2-1
CSAKVTSHNEQFF
>TRBV16|TRBJ2-4
CASSQFSTPFGTTKNIQYF
>TRBV29-1|TRBJ1-2
CSVLAGTGPRANYGYTF
>TRBV11-2|TRBJ2-3
CASSLVPGPPPDTQYF
>TRBV7-9|TRBJ2-1
CASSTEDRGSVNEQFF
>TRBV7-8|TRBJ2-7
CASSSTSGSIDEQYF
>TRBV29-1|TRBJ2-3
CSVEGYRGTDTQYF
>TRBV12-3/TRBV12-4|TRBJ2-1
CASSLAGTENEQFF
>TRBV7-2|TRBJ2-3
CASSRQGAATDTQYF
>TRBV6-5|-
CASSYNPAQTQYF
>TRBV12-3/TRBV12-4|TRBJ1-1
CASSLSGWAEAFF
>TRBV12-3/TRBV12-4|TRBJ2-5
CASSPLVAETQYF
>TRBV7-2|TRBJ2-7
CASSLGHPSSYEQYF
>TRBV7-9|TRBJ1-5
CASSDWFSNQPQHF
>TRBV2|TRBJ1-2
CASSEAEGRPNYGYTF
>TRBV14|TRBJ2-5
CASSKFPGQGLKETQYF
>TRBV5-6|TRBJ2-3
CASSLLLLAGPDTQYF
>TRBV12-3/TRBV12-4|-
CASSPKSGRGLETQYF
>TRBV12-5|TRBJ2-1
CASGWAWGGSGPYIEQFF